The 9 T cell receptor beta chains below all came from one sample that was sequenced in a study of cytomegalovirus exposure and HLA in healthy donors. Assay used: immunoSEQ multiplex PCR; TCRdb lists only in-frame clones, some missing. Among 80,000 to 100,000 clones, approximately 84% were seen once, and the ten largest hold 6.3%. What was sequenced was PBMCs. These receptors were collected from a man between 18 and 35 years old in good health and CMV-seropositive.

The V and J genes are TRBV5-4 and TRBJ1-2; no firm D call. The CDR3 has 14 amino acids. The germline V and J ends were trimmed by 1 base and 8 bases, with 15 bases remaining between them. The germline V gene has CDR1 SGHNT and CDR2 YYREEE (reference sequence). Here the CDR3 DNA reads TGTGCCAGCAGCTTGTCTACCGTCCCGAAGGGCTACACCTTC. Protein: CASSLSTVPKGYTF.

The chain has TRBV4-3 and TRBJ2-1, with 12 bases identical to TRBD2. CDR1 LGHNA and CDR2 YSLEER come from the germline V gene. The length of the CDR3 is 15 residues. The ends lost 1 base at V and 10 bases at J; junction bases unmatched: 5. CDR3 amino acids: CASSQASGGAWEQFF. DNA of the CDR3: TGCGCCAGCAGCCAAGCTAGCGGGGGGGCGTGGGAGCAGTTCTTC.

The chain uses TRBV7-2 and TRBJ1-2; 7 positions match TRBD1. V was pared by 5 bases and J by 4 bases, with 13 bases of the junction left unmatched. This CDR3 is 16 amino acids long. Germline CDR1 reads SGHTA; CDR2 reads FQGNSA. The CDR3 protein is CASSTRQGPSGYGYTF. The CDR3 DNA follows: TGTGCCAGCAGCACGAGACAGGGCCCGTCTGGCTATGGCTACACCTTC.

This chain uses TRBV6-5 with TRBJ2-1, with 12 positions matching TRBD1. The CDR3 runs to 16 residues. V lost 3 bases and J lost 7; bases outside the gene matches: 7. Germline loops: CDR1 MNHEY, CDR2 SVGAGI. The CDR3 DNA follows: TGTGCCAGCAGTTATGTGGGGACAGGGGGCTTAAATGAGCAGTTCTTC. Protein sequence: CASSYVGTGGLNEQFF.

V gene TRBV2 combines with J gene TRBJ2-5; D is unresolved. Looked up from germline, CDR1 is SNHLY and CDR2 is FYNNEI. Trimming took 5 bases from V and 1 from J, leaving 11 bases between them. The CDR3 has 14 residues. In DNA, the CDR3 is TGTGCCAGCAGTCGAGACCGGAGCCAAGAGACCCAGTACTTC. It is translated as CASSRDRSQETQYF.

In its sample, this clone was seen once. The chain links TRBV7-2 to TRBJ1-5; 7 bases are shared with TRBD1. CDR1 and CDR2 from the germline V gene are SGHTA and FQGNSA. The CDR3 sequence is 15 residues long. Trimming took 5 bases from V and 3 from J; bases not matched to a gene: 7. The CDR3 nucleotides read TGTGCCAGCAGCCACAGACAGGGACTCAATCAGCCCCAGCATTTT. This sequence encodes CASSHRQGLNQPQHF.

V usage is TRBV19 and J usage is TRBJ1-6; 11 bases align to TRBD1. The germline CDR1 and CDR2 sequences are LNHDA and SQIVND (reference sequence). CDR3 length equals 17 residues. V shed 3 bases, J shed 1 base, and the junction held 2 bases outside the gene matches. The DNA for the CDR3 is TGTGCCAGTAGTATCCGGGACAGGGGGTCCTATAATTCACCCCTCCACTTT. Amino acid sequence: CASSIRDRGSYNSPLHF.

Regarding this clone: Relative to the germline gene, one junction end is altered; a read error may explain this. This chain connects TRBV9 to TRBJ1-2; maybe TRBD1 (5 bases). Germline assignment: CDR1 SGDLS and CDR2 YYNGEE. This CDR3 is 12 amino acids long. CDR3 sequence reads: CASSGTLNGYTF. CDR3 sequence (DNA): TGTGCCAGTAGCGGGACTCTAAATGGCTACACCTTC.

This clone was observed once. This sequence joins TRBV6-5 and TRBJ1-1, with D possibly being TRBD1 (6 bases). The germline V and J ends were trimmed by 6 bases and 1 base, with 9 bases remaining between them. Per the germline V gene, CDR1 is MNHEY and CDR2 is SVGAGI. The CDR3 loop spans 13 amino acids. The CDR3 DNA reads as TGTGCCAGCAGAACAGGGTCGAACACTGAAGCTTTCTTT. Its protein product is CASRTGSNTEAFF.